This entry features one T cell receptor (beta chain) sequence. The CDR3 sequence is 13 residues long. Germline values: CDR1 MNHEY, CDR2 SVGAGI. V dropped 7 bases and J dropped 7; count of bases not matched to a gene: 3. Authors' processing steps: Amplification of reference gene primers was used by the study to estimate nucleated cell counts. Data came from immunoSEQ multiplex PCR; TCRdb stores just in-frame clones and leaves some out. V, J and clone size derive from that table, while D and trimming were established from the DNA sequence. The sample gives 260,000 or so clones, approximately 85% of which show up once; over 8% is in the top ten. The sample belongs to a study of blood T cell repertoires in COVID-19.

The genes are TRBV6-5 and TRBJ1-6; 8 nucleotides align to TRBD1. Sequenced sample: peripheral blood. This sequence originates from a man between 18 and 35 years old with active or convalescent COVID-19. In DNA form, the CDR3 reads TGTGCCAGCAACAGGGGGAGAAATTCACCCCTCCACTTT. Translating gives CASNRGRNSPLHF.